This TCR beta chain was sequenced for a study of blood T cell repertoires in COVID-19. As for the study in general: Italy, Spain and the United States were the sources of the convalescent and acute COVID-19 samples.

The CDR3 covers 13 residues. V gave up 5 bases and J gave up 7 bases, with 14 bases separating them. Original processing methods: Estimation of nucleated cell counts was performed using reference gene primer amplification. Assay used: immunoSEQ multiplex PCR; TCRdb lists only in-frame clones, some missing. Clone size and the V and J calls come from that table; the DNA yielded D and trimming. The table lists some 120,000 clones, less than 95% of them singletons, with 1.5% to 2% in the top ten. The rearrangement uses TRBV12-3 or TRBV12-4 and TRBJ1-2; weak D call: TRBD1 (6 bases). Sequencing used peripheral blood. This TCR was sampled from a human donor with active COVID-19. The donor label of this sample is uncertain. CDR3 in amino acids: CASSVLQGSGYTF. DNA of the CDR3: TGTGCCAGCAGTGTCCTACAGGGAAGTGGCTACACCTTC.